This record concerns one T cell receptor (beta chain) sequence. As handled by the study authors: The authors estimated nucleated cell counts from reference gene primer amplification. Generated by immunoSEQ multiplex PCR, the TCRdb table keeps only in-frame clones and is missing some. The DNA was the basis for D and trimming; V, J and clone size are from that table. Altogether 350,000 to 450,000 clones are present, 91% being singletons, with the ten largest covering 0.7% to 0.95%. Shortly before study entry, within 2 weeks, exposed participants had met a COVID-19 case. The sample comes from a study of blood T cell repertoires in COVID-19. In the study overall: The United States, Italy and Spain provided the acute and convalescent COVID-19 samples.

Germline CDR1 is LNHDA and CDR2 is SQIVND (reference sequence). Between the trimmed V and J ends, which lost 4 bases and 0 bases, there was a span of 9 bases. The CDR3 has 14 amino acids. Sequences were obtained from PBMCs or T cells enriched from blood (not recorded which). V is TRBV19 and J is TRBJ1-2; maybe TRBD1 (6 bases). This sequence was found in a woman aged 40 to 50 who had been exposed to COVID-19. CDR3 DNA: TGTGCCAGTAGTAGACAGGTCTCTAACTATGGCTACACCTTC. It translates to CASSRQVSNYGYTF.